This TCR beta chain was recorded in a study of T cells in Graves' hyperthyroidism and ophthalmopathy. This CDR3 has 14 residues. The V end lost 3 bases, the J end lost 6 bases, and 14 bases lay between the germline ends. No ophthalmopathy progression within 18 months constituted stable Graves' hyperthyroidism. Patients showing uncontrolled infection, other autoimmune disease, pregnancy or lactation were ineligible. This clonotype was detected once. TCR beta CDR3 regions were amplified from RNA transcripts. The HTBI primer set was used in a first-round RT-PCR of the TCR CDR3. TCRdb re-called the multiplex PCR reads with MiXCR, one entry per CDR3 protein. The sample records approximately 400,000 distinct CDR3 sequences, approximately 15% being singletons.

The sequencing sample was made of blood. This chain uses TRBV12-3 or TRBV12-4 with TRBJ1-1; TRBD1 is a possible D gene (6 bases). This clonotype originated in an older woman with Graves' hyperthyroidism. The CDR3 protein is CASSLFGGRAEAFF. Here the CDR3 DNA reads TGTGCCAGCAGTTTGTTCGGGGGGCGCGCTGAAGCTTTCTTT.